Sequencing of this TCR beta chain was carried out in a study of CD8+CD57+ T cells in acquired aplastic anemia. The wider study: Sorted CD4+ plus CD8+ cells gave DNA averaging about 3.2 ug. Overall study findings and caveats: Common to patients and controls were 25 to 30 CD8+ CDR3 sequences. CD8+ Simpson's diversity in patients was not significantly different from that in controls.

The use of genomic DNA as template underpinned the TCR beta VDJ and CDR3 profiling. TCRdb redid the calling of the reads with MiXCR, one entry per CDR3 protein. Here the sample spans about 190,000 distinct CDR3 sequences, around 50% being singletons. This CDR3 is built from 13 residues. The germline CDR1 and CDR2 sequences are LNHDA and SQIVND (reference sequence). J gave up 4 bases and V 6 bases, and 5 bases lay outside the gene matches. In its sample, this clonotype was seen many times. Antigen specificity is unknown. The source material was sorted CD4+, CD8+, or CD8+CD57+ T cells (not recorded which) from PBMCs. The TCR comes from a human donor in good health, serving as a control. This chain links TRBV19 with TRBJ1-2, with 7 nucleotides matching TRBD1. The CDR3 sequence is CASRQGQIYGYTF. In DNA form, the CDR3 reads TGTGCCAGTAGACAGGGACAGATCTATGGCTACACCTTC.